This entry is about one TCR beta chain. Its antigen is not identified. This sample was taken from a study of shared clonotypes between healthy human individuals. Study conclusions and caveats: Clonotypes shared by all four sorted-subset donors had higher generation probabilities than non-shared clonotypes. Genetic and exposure-history diversity was limited by the small donor number.

Sequencing was performed with immunoSEQ multiplex PCR; in TCRdb, only in-frame clones are kept and a portion is missing. The sample holds some 2,000,000 clones; about 95% are singletons and the top ten take roughly 1%. Germline loops: CDR1 SEHNR, CDR2 FQNEAQ (reference sequence). Trimming shortened V by 5 bases and J by 3 bases, and 17 bases separated the two germline ends. CDR3 length: 15 amino acids. CD45RO-negative, CCR7-selected cells formed the naive CD8 fraction, which excluded terminally differentiated effector memory CD45RA+ cells. This chain links TRBV7-9 with TRBJ2-7; weak D call: TRBD2 (6 bases). Sequencing input: naive CD8+ T cells sorted from blood. The TCR sequence derives from a man aged 18 to 30 in good health. CDR3 sequence: CASSQLGSGDYEQYF. The CDR3 DNA is TGTGCCAGCAGCCAATTGGGTAGCGGAGACTACGAGCAGTACTTC.